This T cell receptor beta chain stems from a study of graft-versus-host responses after intestinal transplantation. Study-level background: Transplants given to recipients were multivisceral, liver-intestinal, or isolated intestinal. Anti-thymocyte globulin induction was given to all recipients, followed by tacrolimus and steroids for about 3 years.

General study results and limits: Individuals who had graft-donor T cell macrochimerism had allografts that showed high graft-versus-host to host-versus-graft clonal ratios. Analysis identified GvH clones in recipient marrow, with some appearing first in ileum or blood.

As for this clone: Antigen specificity is unknown.

This CDR3 has 16 amino acids. The ends lost 1 base at V and 8 bases at J; junction bases unmatched: 8. Germline CDR1 KGHSH, CDR2 LQKENI. The table came from immunoSEQ multiplex PCR; TCRdb's copy has only in-frame clones and leaves some out. Here the sample spans about 20,000 clones, about 89% being singletons. The clonotype originates from a human patient who received an intestinal transplant, so some T cells may come from the graft donor. Sequences were derived from PBMCs, sampled around 230 days after intestinal transplant. The chain recombines TRBV18 with TRBJ2-3; 11 bases agree with TRBD2. CDR3 in amino acids: CASSPHLAGGSSTQYF. DNA for the CDR3: TGTGCCAGCTCACCACACCTAGCGGGGGGATCGAGTACGCAGTATTTT.